These 24 T cell receptor beta chains share one sample of origin, sequenced in a study of siplizumab effects on memory and regulatory T cells (dated by TCRdb to between 2018 and 2021). The protocol used for the library was the immunoSEQ multiplex PCR assay. TCRdb limited this immuneACCESS table to in-frame rearrangements with V and J called. A share of clones is missing; checked studies link under half to unresolved V genes, and the rest is unexplained. The sample table holds some 100,000 clones, of which roughly 94% were seen once. Approximately 0.71% of the sample goes to the ten largest clones. Sequencing was performed on Tregs sorted from blood. These receptors all come from a human donor in good health.

V is TRBV5-1 and J is TRBJ1-2; D gene ambiguous. Germline-derived CDR1 and CDR2 are SGHRS and YFSETQ. The V gene lost 0 bases and the J gene lost 4 bases, with 13 bases spanning the gap. CDR3 size: 15 residues. The CDR3 here is CASSLAGNGLYGYTF. As DNA, the CDR3 is TGCGCCAGCAGCTTGGCCGGGAACGGTCTCTATGGCTACACCTTC.

J is TRBJ2-1 and V is TRBV6-5; 7 bases map to TRBD2. Per germline, CDR1 MNHEY and CDR2 SVGAGI. V gave up 5 bases and J gave up 7 bases; unmatched junction bases: 11. CDR3 length: 15 residues. This CDR3 is CASSRLSGMGNEQFF. CDR3 bases: TGTGCCAGCAGTCGGCTAAGCGGGATGGGGAATGAGCAGTTCTTC.

The J gene is TRBJ2-1, the V gene TRBV7-2, with TRBD2 identical over 10 bases. Trimming took 1 base from V and 6 from J; bases not matched to a gene: 15. The V gene's germline CDR1 is SGHTA and CDR2 FQGNSA. The CDR3 consists of 19 residues. The CDR3 loop is CASSLVVGSSGSVGNEQFF. CDR3 nucleotide sequence: TGTGCCAGCAGCTTAGTTGTTGGGTCTAGCGGGAGCGTAGGCAATGAGCAGTTCTTC.

The CDR3 DNA is TGTGCCAGCAGTGACTCGAAGGGGACAGGGATCTGCTCTGGAAACACCATATATTTT. The encoded protein is CASSDSKGTGICSGNTIYF. V gene TRBV6-4 combines with J gene TRBJ1-3, with 9 nucleotides matching TRBD1. CDR3 length equals 19 residues. V lost 0 bases to trimming and J lost 0 bases; unmatched junction nucleotides: 9. Germline CDR1 and CDR2: MRHNA and SNTAGT.

The V gene is TRBV7-2, the J gene TRBJ2-1; D perhaps matches TRBD2 (5 bases). V lost 5 bases and J 0 bases, leaving 11 bases between the germline ends. Germline assignment: CDR1 SGHTA and CDR2 FQGNSA. The CDR3 extends over 15 amino acids. The CDR3 DNA reads TGTGCCAGCAGCCTCCAAGGGAGCTCCTACAATGAGCAGTTCTTC. Residues: CASSLQGSSYNEQFF.

CDR3 residues: CASSPADRDNSPLHF. The CDR3 DNA reads TGTGCCAGCTCACCGGCGGACAGAGATAATTCACCCCTCCACTTT. The chain carries TRBV18 and TRBJ1-6, with D maybe TRBD1 (6 bases). Trimming shortened V by 3 bases and J by 5 bases, and 11 bases separated the two germline ends. Germline CDR1 and CDR2: KGHSH and LQKENI. The CDR3 loop spans 15 amino acids.

The chain has TRBV6-5 and TRBJ1-4; 10 positions agree with TRBD1. V shed 8 bases, J shed 7 bases, and the junction held 1 base outside the gene matches. CDR1 MNHEY and CDR2 SVGAGI come from the germline V gene. This CDR3 contains 12 residues. CDR3 sequence (DNA): TGTGCCAGCGGACAGGGGGTTGAAAAACTGTTTTTT. It is translated as CASGQGVEKLFF.

This chain joins TRBV27 and TRBJ1-1, with D unresolved. Trimming stripped 5 bases from V and 11 bases from J, with 18 bases between. Germline V gives CDR1 MNHEY, CDR2 SMNVEV (reference sequence). The CDR3 consists of 13 residues. The CDR3 here is CASSPGRALGAFF. In nucleotides, the CDR3 is TGTGCCAGCAGTCCGGGGAGAGCCCTTGGCGCTTTCTTT.

The rearrangement links TRBV19 to TRBJ2-5, with a weak D call TRBD1 (8 bases). CDR3 length equals 15 residues. V shed 3 bases and J shed 5 bases, with 16 bases lying between them. Germline-derived CDR1 and CDR2 are LNHDA and SQIVND (reference sequence). The DNA of the CDR3 is TGTGCCAGTAGTATTGGTCCACAGGGGGGGGAGACCCAGTACTTC. Protein sequence: CASSIGPQGGETQYF.

This clone has just a few counts. The chain recombines TRBV7-8 with TRBJ1-1, with D hard to call. V was pared by 5 bases and J by 0 bases, with 10 bases between. Germline assignment: CDR1 SGHVS and CDR2 FQNEAQ. This CDR3 region has 14 residues. The CDR3 is CASSRVQLNTEAFF. CDR3 in DNA: TGTGCCAGCAGCCGAGTGCAGTTGAACACTGAAGCTTTCTTT.

Here the CDR3 DNA reads TGTGCCAGCAGCGTAAGTGCAGGAACAGATACGCAGTATTTT. Its translation is CASSVSAGTDTQYF. The chain combines TRBV9 with TRBJ2-3; D is undetermined. From germline, CDR1 is SGDLS and CDR2 YYNGEE. With 1 base removed from V and 3 bases from J, the gap between germline ends came to 9 bases. The CDR3 is made up of 14 amino acids.

This clone has only one observation. The CDR3 sequence is CASSYGTAINYEQYF. CDR3 nucleotides: TGTGCCAGCAGTTACGGGACGGCAATCAACTACGAGCAGTACTTC. The gene calls are TRBV27 and TRBJ2-7, with D perhaps given as TRBD1 or TRBD2 (5 bases each). With 4 bases removed from V and 3 bases from J, the gap between germline ends came to 16 bases. This CDR3 contains 15 residues. Germline CDR1 MNHEY, CDR2 SMNVEV (reference sequence).

The chain has TRBV11-2 and TRBJ2-7; a weak D match, TRBD1 (6 bases). The germline V and J ends were trimmed by 11 bases and 7 bases, with 18 bases remaining between them. This CDR3 contains 12 residues. Germline values: CDR1 SGHAT, CDR2 FQNNGV. The CDR3 nucleotides read TGTGCCTCAAGGCCAGGGGCCAGGGAGCAGTACTTC. Its translation: CASRPGAREQYF.

The V gene is TRBV18, the J gene TRBJ2-1; 11 positions agree with TRBD2. From germline, CDR1 is KGHSH and CDR2 LQKENI. The V segment lost 2 bases and the J segment 3 bases; nucleotides outside the gene matches: 0. This CDR3 is built from 15 residues. The CDR3 nucleotides read TGTGCCAGCTCACCAGGGACTAGCGGCTACAATGAGCAGTTCTTC. It encodes CASSPGTSGYNEQFF.

The chain links TRBV14 to TRBJ1-1, with a weak D call TRBD1 (6 bases). CDR3 size: 15 residues. Trimming shortened V by 3 bases and J by 11 bases, and 22 bases separated the two germline ends. Germline CDR1 reads SGHDN; CDR2 reads FVKESK. CDR3 in amino acids: CASSHERRQGQRAFF. For the CDR3, the DNA is TGTGCCAGCAGCCACGAAAGGCGTCAGGGGCAACGGGCTTTCTTT.

The genes are TRBV19 and TRBJ1-1; 7 bases are a match to TRBD1. CDR1 is LNHDA, CDR2 SQIVND, per germline (reference sequence). CDR3 length equals 14 residues. The CDR3 sequence is CASRGGTANTEAFF. CDR3 DNA sequence: TGTGCTTCCCGGGGCGGGACAGCGAACACTGAAGCTTTCTTT.

The chain employs TRBV6-5 and TRBJ2-7, with 12 bases lining up with TRBD2. V lost 6 bases to trimming and J lost 10 bases; unmatched junction nucleotides: 7. The CDR3 sequence is 13 residues long. The germline gives CDR1 MNHEY, CDR2 SVGAGI. CDR3 region: CASRTSGGMNQYF. The CDR3 coding sequence is TGTGCCAGCAGAACTAGCGGGGGGATGAATCAGTACTTC.

This rearrangement joins TRBV7-3 to TRBJ1-1; D possibly corresponds to TRBD1 (6 bases). Trimming left V 5 bases short and J 1 base short, with 8 bases between. Per the germline V gene, CDR1 is SGHTA and CDR2 is FQGTGA. The CDR3 extends over 13 amino acids. CDR3 loop: CASSEQGNTEAFF. CDR3 DNA: TGTGCCAGCAGCGAACAGGGGAACACTGAAGCTTTCTTT.

The CDR3 nucleotides are TGCGCCAGCAGCTCGAAACGCCAACCGACTAGCGGGAGACTGTACGAGCAGTACTTC. Amino acids: CASSSKRQPTSGRLYEQYF. V is TRBV5-1 and J is TRBJ2-7; 12 bases are a match to TRBD2. Per germline, CDR1 SGHRS and CDR2 YFSETQ. The CDR3 is 19 amino acids. V dropped 3 bases and J dropped 4; count of bases not matched to a gene: 17.

The chain couples TRBV10-3 to TRBJ2-5; either TRBD1 or TRBD2 may supply D (6 bases each). Between the trimmed V and J ends, which lost 6 bases and 4 bases, there was a span of 15 bases. CDR3 length: 14 amino acids. In germline, CDR1 is ENHRY, CDR2 SYGVKD. In DNA form, the CDR3 reads TGTGCCATCAGCGGGGGCGGGGTAGGAGAGACCCAGTACTTC. Translated, it gives CAISGGGVGETQYF.

This rearrangement joins TRBV11-2 to TRBJ2-7, with TRBD2 matching over 7 bases. Germline-derived CDR1 and CDR2 are SGHAT and FQNNGV. This CDR3 contains 15 residues. The V segment lost 2 bases and the J segment 3 bases; nucleotides outside the gene matches: 7. The CDR3 bases are TGTGCCAGCAGCTTAAGAGGGCTAGCGGTCTACGAGCAGTACTTC. The encoded protein is CASSLRGLAVYEQYF.

The gene calls are TRBV28 and TRBJ1-4; the D is unclear. V was trimmed by 5 bases and J by 0 bases, leaving 4 bases between them. This CDR3 has 13 residues. Germline loops: CDR1 MDHEN, CDR2 SYDVKM. CDR3 in amino acids: CASSRATNEKLFF. The CDR3 nucleotides are TGTGCCAGCAGTCGAGCAACTAATGAAAAACTGTTTTTT.

The genes are TRBV27 and TRBJ2-6, with D hard to call. V was trimmed by 5 bases and J by 1 base, leaving 9 bases between them. Germline lookup yields CDR1 MNHEY and CDR2 SMNVEV (reference sequence). There are 15 residues in the CDR3. The CDR3, as DNA: TGTGCCAGCAGTGGACGTAGGTCTGGGGCCAACGTCCTGACTTTC. It translates to CASSGRRSGANVLTF.

CDR3 bases: TGCAGCGTTGGGGGGGAAATGGTTATCGATGAGCAGTTCTTC. Amino acids: CSVGGEMVIDEQFF. J is TRBJ2-1 and V is TRBV29-1; D possibly corresponds to TRBD2 (6 bases). The CDR3 runs to 14 residues. Per the germline V gene, CDR1 is SQVTM and CDR2 is ANQGSEA. Between the trimmed V and J ends, which lost 4 bases and 8 bases, there was a span of 18 bases.